This TCR beta chain stems from a study of blood T cell repertoires in COVID-19. This clone appeared once. CDR1 SGHRS and CDR2 YFSETQ come from the germline V gene. With V trimmed by 0 bases and J by 3 bases, 8 bases remained unmatched. The CDR3 consists of 16 residues. TCRdb's copy holds only in-frame clones and misses some; the assay was immunoSEQ multiplex PCR. The repertoire includes about 300,000 clones, 90% of them detected once, and approximately 4.5% sits in the top ten. Donors were grouped by their self-reported clinical history. This TCR came from a woman aged 18-30 years with acute COVID-19. Material for sequencing was PBMCs or T cells enriched from blood (not recorded which). The gene calls are TRBV5-1 and TRBJ1-1, with TRBD1 identical over 7 bases. CDR3 protein: CASSLATGSVDTEAFF. CDR3 bases: TGCGCCAGCAGCTTGGCGACAGGGTCGGTGGACACTGAAGCTTTCTTT.